This T cell receptor beta chain is drawn from a study of tumor and adjacent non-tumor tissue in lung cancer. Three rounds of nested PCR, following a modified ARM-PCR protocol, produced the TCRbeta library. TCRdb independently ran MiXCR on the multiplex PCR reads; one entry per CDR3 protein. The data hold some 100,000 distinct CDR3 sequences, with roughly two thirds observed a single time. Trimming took 0 bases from V and 2 from J, leaving 17 bases between them. The CDR3 runs 17 residues. CDR1 and CDR2 from the germline V gene are SGHKS and YYEKEE (reference sequence). The template was RNA from unsorted bulk tissue. This non-tumor lung sample came from over 3 cm beyond the tumor edge. Notes on this clonotype: Its target is unknown. This may stem from a read error, because a much larger clone lies one nucleotide away.

General observations from the study: Compared with tumor, normal lung showed significantly lower TCR diversity. Tumor repertoires had a smaller top 100 clone share than normal lung. Tumor TCR diversity, when higher, was linked to shorter survival.

The TCR originated in a man aged 25 to 40 with non-small cell lung cancer. The chain joins TRBV5-5 to TRBJ1-1, with D maybe TRBD1 (6 bases). The material sequenced was distant non-tumor lung tissue. Written as DNA, the CDR3 is TGTGCCAGCAGCTTGGACTATGGAACAGGGAGAAACACTGAAGCTTTCTTT. Its translation: CASSLDYGTGRNTEAFF.